This T cell receptor (beta chain) derives from a study of cytomegalovirus exposure and HLA in healthy donors. Both 60 Vbeta primers and 13 Jbeta primers went into the PCR. Libraries were prepared by immunoSEQ multiplex PCR; TCRdb keeps only in-frame clonotypes and omits some of them. The sample data list around 76,000 clones. Study observations and caveats: In a later analysis, at a false discovery rate of 0.05, fewer than 20,000 TCR beta sequences were associated with HLA alleles. A later analysis reportedly found fewer N-insertions in an Asian-associated ancestry cluster than the approximately 700-donor mean. A link between a missense DCLRE1C variant and TCR beta V- and J-gene trimming emerged from a later analysis.

CDR3 size: 12 residues. Trimming took 6 bases from V and 2 from J, leaving 8 bases between them. CDR1 is KGHSH and CDR2 is LQKENI in the germline V gene. Worth noting for this clone: Its antigen remains unidentified.

The chain links TRBV18 to TRBJ2-7, with unresolved D. What was sequenced was PBMCs. This TCR was recovered from a man between 35 and 55 years old in good health and CMV-seronegative. CDR3 DNA: TGTGCCAGCTCCCTTAGTCCCTACGAGCAGTACTTC. This codes for CASSLSPYEQYF.